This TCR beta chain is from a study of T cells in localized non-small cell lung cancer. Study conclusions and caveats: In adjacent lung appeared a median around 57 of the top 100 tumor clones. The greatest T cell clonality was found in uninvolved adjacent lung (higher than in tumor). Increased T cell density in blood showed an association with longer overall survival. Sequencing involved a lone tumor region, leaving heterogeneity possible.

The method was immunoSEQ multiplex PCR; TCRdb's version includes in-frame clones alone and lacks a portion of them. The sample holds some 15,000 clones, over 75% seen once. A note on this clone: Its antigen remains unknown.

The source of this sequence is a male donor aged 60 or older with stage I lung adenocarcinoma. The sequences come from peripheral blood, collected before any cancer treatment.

CDR3 sequence reads: CASSSPEGYGYTF. The CDR3, as DNA: TGTGCCAGCAGCTCCCCCGAGGGCTATGGCTACACCTTC. This rearrangement joins TRBV7-8 to TRBJ1-2; no clear D gene. V was cut by 4 bases and J by 4 bases, with 10 bases left in between. CDR1 is SGHVS and CDR2 is FQNEAQ in the germline V gene. The CDR3 is made up of 13 amino acids.